This entry lists 21 T cell receptor beta chains sequenced from one sample in a study of T cells after yellow fever vaccination. From the 5' RACE reads, TCRdb called clonotypes with MiXCR, one entry per CDR3 protein. The data contain about 510,000 distinct CDR3 sequences, just over 20% of them singletons. The source was PBMCs, collected more than 20 days after the first yellow fever vaccination. The receptor set was obtained from a man younger than 35 who received the YFV17D yellow fever vaccine.

This clonotype was found a few times. V and J are TRBV6-5 and TRBJ1-1, with 7 positions matching TRBD1. The trim removed 6 bases at V and 5 bases at J, leaving 6 bases unmatched. Germline CDR1 reads MNHEY; CDR2 reads SVGAGI. The CDR3 is 13 residues long. The CDR3 loop reads CASRYRGGTEAFF. The CDR3 DNA is TGTGCCAGCAGATACAGGGGAGGAACTGAAGCTTTCTTT.

This chain connects TRBV20-1 to TRBJ2-5; tentatively, D is TRBD1 (5 bases). CDR3 size: 11 residues. CDR1 DFQATT and CDR2 SNEGSKA come from the germline V gene (reference sequence). The CDR3 region is CGWGQAQGQYF. DNA for the CDR3: TGCGGCTGGGGCCAGGCGCAGGGCCAGTACTTC.

The chain is built from TRBV20-1 and TRBJ1-5, with D perhaps TRBD1 (5 bases). The CDR3 spans 15 residues. V was pared by 0 bases and J by 2 bases, with 11 bases between. The germline V gene has CDR1 DFQATT and CDR2 SNEGSKA (reference sequence). For the CDR3, the DNA is TGCAGTGCTAGAGATGTCGGGGGTGGCAATCAGCCCCAGCATTTT. The encoded protein is CSARDVGGGNQPQHF.

The gene calls are TRBV6-1 and TRBJ1-1; TRBD1 matches 11 bases. With V trimmed by 4 bases and J by 1 base, 2 bases remained unmatched. This CDR3 is built from 15 residues. CDR1 is MNHNS, CDR2 SASEGT, per germline. CDR3 sequence (DNA): TGTGCCAGCAGTGGAGGGACAGGGGGGAACACTGAAGCTTTCTTT. Its protein is CASSGGTGGNTEAFF.

The table lists this clonotype with many counts. The chain uses TRBV12-3 or TRBV12-4 and TRBJ1-3, with D perhaps TRBD1 (5 bases). This CDR3 spans 13 amino acids. V was cut by 4 bases and J by 2 bases, with 6 bases left in between. CDR3 bases: TGTGCCAGCAGTTCGGGACCTGGAAACACCATATATTTT. This codes for CASSSGPGNTIYF.

The rearrangement joins TRBV28 to TRBJ2-3; D gene unclear. The germline CDR1 and CDR2 sequences are MDHEN and SYDVKM. There are 14 residues in the CDR3. Trimming removed 2 bases from V and 6 bases from J, with 12 bases in between. CDR3 nucleotide sequence: TGTGCCAGCAGTTTAACGGGTCTCATGGATACGCAGTATTTT. It yields the protein CASSLTGLMDTQYF. The full variable domain, in which reference TRBV28 and TRBJ2-3 provide the parts outside the CDR3, is DVKVTQSSRYLVKRTGEKVFLECVQDMDHENMFWYRQDPGLGLRLIYFSYDVKMKEKGDIPEGYSVSREKKERFSLILESASTNQTSMYLCASSLTGLMDTQYFGPGTRLTVL.

In its sample, this clonotype was seen many times. The genes are TRBV5-4 and TRBJ2-2; D uncertain. There are 13 residues in the CDR3. The germline CDR1 and CDR2 sequences are SGHNT and YYREEE (reference sequence). Trimming shortened V by 0 bases and J by 7 bases, and 7 bases separated the two germline ends. CDR3 DNA sequence: TGTGCCAGCAGCTTGGAGACCGTCGGGGAGCTGTTTTTT. It is translated as CASSLETVGELFF.

This clonotype turned up a few times. The V call is TRBV27, the J call TRBJ2-2; D not certain. Per germline, CDR1 MNHEY and CDR2 SMNVEV (reference sequence). The CDR3 is made up of 13 amino acids. Trimming cost V 6 bases and J 5 bases, with 10 bases left between them. The DNA for the CDR3 is TGTGCCAGCAGACTCTGGGGTACCGGGGAGCTGTTTTTT. Translated: CASRLWGTGELFF.

This clonotype occurred once. This rearrangement joins TRBV11-2 to TRBJ1-2; no reliable D call. There are 12 residues in the CDR3. Germline CDR1 SGHAT, CDR2 FQNNGV. The germline V and J ends were trimmed by 4 bases and 6 bases, with 9 bases remaining between them. The CDR3 nucleotides read TGTGCCAGCAGCTGGGCGGGCGATGGCTACACCTTC. Amino acids: CASSWAGDGYTF.

The chain couples TRBV27 to TRBJ1-5; D perhaps matches TRBD1 (6 bases). V was cut by 2 bases and J by 7 bases, with 21 bases left in between. The CDR3 has 17 residues. Looked up from germline, CDR1 is MNHEY and CDR2 is SMNVEV (reference sequence). CDR3 sequence reads: CASSLIGGGPGGQPQHF. The CDR3 DNA is TGTGCCAGCAGTTTAATTGGGGGGGGGCCGGGGGGCCAGCCCCAGCATTTT.

This clonotype was detected a few times. The rearrangement uses TRBV3-1 and TRBJ2-4; TRBD2 is a possible D gene (6 bases). The germline CDR1 and CDR2 sequences are LGHDT and YNNKEL (reference sequence). There are 14 residues in the CDR3. Trimming took off 8 bases at V and 0 bases at J, with 11 bases between the two ends. The CDR3 spells CASSRGLAKNIQYF. DNA of the CDR3: TGTGCCAGCTCGCGGGGTCTAGCCAAAAACATTCAGTACTTC.

The chain couples TRBV2 to TRBJ2-1; D is possibly TRBD1 or TRBD2 (5 bases each). Germline values: CDR1 SNHLY, CDR2 FYNNEI. The CDR3 is 14 residues long. Trimming shortened V by 11 bases and J by 4 bases, and 18 bases separated the two germline ends. CDR3: CALGMRGGYNEQFF. CDR3 DNA: TGTGCCCTTGGGATGAGGGGCGGGTACAATGAGCAGTTCTTC.

This clonotype was observed at least ten times. V and J are TRBV10-3 and TRBJ1-2, with D perhaps matching TRBD1 (5 bases). The germline gives CDR1 ENHRY, CDR2 SYGVKD. There are 15 residues in the CDR3. V gave up 2 bases and J gave up 5 bases, with 15 bases separating them. DNA for the CDR3: TGTGCCATCAGTGAGCGACCCGGGACGGAGTATGGCTACACCTTC. Its protein product is CAISERPGTEYGYTF.

The chain links TRBV7-3 to TRBJ1-6; D remains ambiguous. From germline, CDR1 is SGHTA and CDR2 FQGTGA. The V and J ends lost 0 bases and 8 bases respectively, with 5 bases between them. The CDR3 is 13 residues long. The CDR3 nucleotides are TGTGCCAGCAGCTTAACCAAGGATTCACCCCTCCACTTT. This translates into CASSLTKDSPLHF. Together with reference TRBV7-3 and TRBJ1-6, the CDR3 gives the full variable domain: GAGVSQTPSNKVTEKGKYVELRCDPISGHTALYWYRQSLGQGPEFLIYFQGTGAADDSGLPNDRFFAVRPEGSVSTLKIQRTERGDSAVYLCASSLTKDSPLHFGNGTRLTVT.

This clonotype was observed a handful of times. The chain joins TRBV6-1 to TRBJ2-2, with TRBD1 matching over 7 bases. Germline V gene sequence: CDR1 MNHNS, CDR2 SASEGT. CDR3 length: 15 amino acids. Trimming removed 6 bases from V and 0 bases from J; junction bases left unmatched: 4. The CDR3 here is CASRGTEANTGELFF. CDR3 nucleotide sequence: TGTGCCAGCAGGGGGACAGAGGCGAACACCGGGGAGCTGTTTTTT.

This clonotype was seen a few times. The genes are TRBV6-2 or TRBV6-3 and TRBJ2-7; D perhaps matches TRBD2 (6 bases). The CDR3 extends over 13 amino acids. The V gene lost 5 bases and the J gene lost 6 bases, with 14 bases spanning the gap. Germline lookup yields CDR1 MNHEY and CDR2 SVGEGT. The CDR3 bases are TGTGCCAGCAGTCCCCCGGGAGCCCCCGAGCAGTACGTC. Residues: CASSPPGAPEQYV.

The genes are TRBV7-9 and TRBJ1-2, with a possible D match to TRBD1 (6 bases). CDR1 and CDR2 from the germline V gene are SEHNR and FQNEAQ (reference sequence). This CDR3 spans 15 amino acids. V shed 1 base and J shed 2 bases, with 11 bases lying between them. The CDR3 coding sequence is TGTGCCAGCAGCTTAGAAGGGGGTCGGAACTATGGCTACACCTTC. It specifies CASSLEGGRNYGYTF.

The genes are TRBV28 and TRBJ2-3; TRBD1 matches 8 bases. The CDR3 loop spans 16 amino acids. The V segment lost 6 bases and the J segment 1 base; nucleotides outside the gene matches: 9. Germline V gene data show CDR1 as MDHEN and CDR2 as SYDVKM. The CDR3: CASRYLRGHGTDTQYF. CDR3 DNA: TGTGCCAGCAGATACCTCAGGGGGCACGGCACAGATACGCAGTATTTT.

The chain has TRBV7-6 and TRBJ2-1; possibly TRBD1 or TRBD2 for D (5 bases each). This CDR3 is built from 15 residues. The germline V gene encodes CDR1 SGHVS and CDR2 FNYEAQ. With 5 bases removed from V and 8 bases from J, the gap between germline ends came to 19 bases. CDR3: CASSEGSERFDEQFF. The DNA for the CDR3 is TGTGCCAGCAGCGAGGGGTCTGAGAGGTTCGATGAGCAGTTCTTC. Supplemented by reference TRBV7-6 and TRBJ2-1, the full variable domain reads GAGVSQSPRYKVTKRGQDVALRCDPISGHVSLYWYRQALGQGPEFLTYFNYEAQQDKSGLPNDRFSAERPEGSISTLTIQRTEQRDSAMYRCASSEGSERFDEQFFGPGTRLTVL.

V gene TRBV9 combines with J gene TRBJ2-5; D unclear. The CDR3 length is 13 residues. V lost 3 bases and J lost 5, with 11 bases in between. Germline V gives CDR1 SGDLS, CDR2 YYNGEE. The DNA of the CDR3 is TGTGCCAGCAGCGGACACCTACGGGAGACCCAGTACTTC. Protein: CASSGHLRETQYF.

This clonotype has at least ten counts. V is TRBV20-1 and J is TRBJ2-2; D possibly corresponds to TRBD2 (7 bases). V lost 5 bases and J 7 bases, leaving 20 bases between the germline ends. This CDR3 is 15 amino acids long. CDR1 is DFQATT, CDR2 SNEGSKA, per germline (reference sequence). CDR3 sequence (DNA): TGCAGTGCTGTCCCCCGGGGGGCATTCGGCGGGGAGCTGTTTTTT. Translation: CSAVPRGAFGGELFF.